This record covers a single T cell receptor beta chain. Methods used by the authors: By means of reference gene primer amplification, nucleated cell counts were estimated. TCRdb's table, derived via immunoSEQ multiplex PCR, lists solely in-frame clones and lacks some. V, J and clone size reflect that table, while D and trimming were determined from the DNA. Here the sample spans around 270,000 clones, 86% being singletons. The data were obtained in a study of blood T cell repertoires in COVID-19. Study-wide context: Samples came from the United States, Italy and Spain, spanning acute and convalescent COVID-19. PBMCs, B-cell-depleted T cells, or T cells provided the cDNA or gDNA that made up the material.

The sequenced sample was peripheral blood. The clonotype originates from a man aged 25 to 40 with active or convalescent COVID-19.

In nucleotides, the CDR3 is TGCGCCAGCAGCTTGGAAGCCGGCTCCTACAATGAGCAGTTCTTC. This translates into CASSLEAGSYNEQFF. The rearrangement uses TRBV5-1 and TRBJ2-1; the D is unclear. Trimming removed 0 bases at V and 0 bases at J, with 7 bases between. Looked up from germline, CDR1 is SGHRS and CDR2 is YFSETQ. There are 15 residues in the CDR3.